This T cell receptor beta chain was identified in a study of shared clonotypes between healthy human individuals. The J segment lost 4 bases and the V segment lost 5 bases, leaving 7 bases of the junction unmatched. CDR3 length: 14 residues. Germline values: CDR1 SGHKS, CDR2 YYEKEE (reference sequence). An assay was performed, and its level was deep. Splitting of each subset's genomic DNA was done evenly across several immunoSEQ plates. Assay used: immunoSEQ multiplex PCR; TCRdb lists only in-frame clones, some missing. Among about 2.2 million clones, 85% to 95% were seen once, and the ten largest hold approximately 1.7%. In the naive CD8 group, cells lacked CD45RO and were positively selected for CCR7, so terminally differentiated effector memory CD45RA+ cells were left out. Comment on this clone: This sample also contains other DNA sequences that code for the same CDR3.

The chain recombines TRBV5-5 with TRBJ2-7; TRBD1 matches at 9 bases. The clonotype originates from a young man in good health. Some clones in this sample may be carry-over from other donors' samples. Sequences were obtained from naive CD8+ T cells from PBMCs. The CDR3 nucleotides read TGTGCCAGCAGTGCCGGGACAGGGAGTTACGAGCAGTACTTC. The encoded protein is CASSAGTGSYEQYF.